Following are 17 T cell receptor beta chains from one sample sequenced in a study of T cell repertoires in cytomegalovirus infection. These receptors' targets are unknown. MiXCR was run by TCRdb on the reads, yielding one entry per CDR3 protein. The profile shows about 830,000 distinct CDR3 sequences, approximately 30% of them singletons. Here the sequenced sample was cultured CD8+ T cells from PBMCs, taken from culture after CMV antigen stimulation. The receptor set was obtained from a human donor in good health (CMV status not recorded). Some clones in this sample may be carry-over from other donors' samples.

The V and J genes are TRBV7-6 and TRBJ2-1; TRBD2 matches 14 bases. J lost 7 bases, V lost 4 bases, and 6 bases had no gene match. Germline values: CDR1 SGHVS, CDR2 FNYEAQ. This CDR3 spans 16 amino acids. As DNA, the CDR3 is TGTGCCAGCAGCTCCCCGACTAGCGGGGGGGTGAATGAGCAGTTCTTC. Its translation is CASSSPTSGGVNEQFF.

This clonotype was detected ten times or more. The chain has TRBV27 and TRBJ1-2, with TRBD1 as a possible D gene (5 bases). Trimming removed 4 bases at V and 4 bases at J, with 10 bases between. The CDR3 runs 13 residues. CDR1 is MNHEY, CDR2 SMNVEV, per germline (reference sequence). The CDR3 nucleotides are TGTGCCAGCAGTTCTCAGGGAAGCTATGGCTACACCTTC. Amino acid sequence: CASSSQGSYGYTF.

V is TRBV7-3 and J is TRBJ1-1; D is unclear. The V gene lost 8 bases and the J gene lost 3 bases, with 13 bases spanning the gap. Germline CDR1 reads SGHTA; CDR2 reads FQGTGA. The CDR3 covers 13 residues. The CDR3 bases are TGTGCCAGCGTGCGGGCGTTCGACACTGAAGCTTTCTTT. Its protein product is CASVRAFDTEAFF.

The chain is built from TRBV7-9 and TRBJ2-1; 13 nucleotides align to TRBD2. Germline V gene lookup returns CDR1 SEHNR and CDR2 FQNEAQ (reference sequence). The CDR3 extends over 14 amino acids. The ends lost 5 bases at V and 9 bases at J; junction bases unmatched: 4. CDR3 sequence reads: CASSLTSGGAEQFF. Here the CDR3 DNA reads TGTGCCAGCAGCCTAACTAGCGGGGGGGCTGAGCAGTTCTTC.

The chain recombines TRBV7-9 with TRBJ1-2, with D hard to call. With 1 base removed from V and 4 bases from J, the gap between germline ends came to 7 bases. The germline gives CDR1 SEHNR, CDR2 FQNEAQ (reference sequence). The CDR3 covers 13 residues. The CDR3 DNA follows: TGTGCCAGCAGCTTAGGACACGGCTATGGCTACACCTTC. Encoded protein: CASSLGHGYGYTF.

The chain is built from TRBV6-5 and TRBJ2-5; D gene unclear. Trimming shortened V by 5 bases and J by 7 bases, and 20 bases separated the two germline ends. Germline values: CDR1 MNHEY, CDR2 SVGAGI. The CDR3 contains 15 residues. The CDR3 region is CASSPVVGPEVTQYF. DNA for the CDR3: TGTGCCAGCAGTCCCGTAGTTGGCCCCGAGGTGACCCAGTACTTC.

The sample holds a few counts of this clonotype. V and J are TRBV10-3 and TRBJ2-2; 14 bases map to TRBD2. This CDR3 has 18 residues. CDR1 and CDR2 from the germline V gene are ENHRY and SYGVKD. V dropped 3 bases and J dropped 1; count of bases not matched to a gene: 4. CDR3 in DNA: TGTGCCATCAGTGAAAAGGGGACTAGCGGGGGGAACACCGGGGAGCTGTTTTTT. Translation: CAISEKGTSGGNTGELFF.

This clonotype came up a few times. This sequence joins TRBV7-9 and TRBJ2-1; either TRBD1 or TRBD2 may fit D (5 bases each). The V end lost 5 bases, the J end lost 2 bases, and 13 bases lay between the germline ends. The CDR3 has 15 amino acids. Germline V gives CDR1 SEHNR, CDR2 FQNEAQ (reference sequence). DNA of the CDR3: TGTGCCAGCAGCCACCCCGGGACCGCCTACAATGAGCAGTTCTTC. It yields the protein CASSHPGTAYNEQFF.

The CDR3 reads CASSQIQVRNEQFF. The CDR3 nucleotides read TGCGCCAGCAGCCAGATACAGGTTAGGAATGAGCAGTTCTTC. The gene calls are TRBV4-1 and TRBJ2-1, with D possibly matching TRBD1 (5 bases). This CDR3 has 14 amino acids. Germline values: CDR1 MGHRA, CDR2 YSYEKL. Trimming pared 3 bases from V and 7 bases from J, leaving 13 bases between.

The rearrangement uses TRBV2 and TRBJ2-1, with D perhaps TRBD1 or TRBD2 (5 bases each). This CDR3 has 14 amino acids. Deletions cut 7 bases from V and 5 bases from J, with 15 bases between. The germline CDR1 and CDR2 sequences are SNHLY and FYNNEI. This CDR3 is CASTPWDGDNEQFF. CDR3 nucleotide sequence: TGTGCCAGCACCCCCTGGGACGGTGACAATGAGCAGTTCTTC.

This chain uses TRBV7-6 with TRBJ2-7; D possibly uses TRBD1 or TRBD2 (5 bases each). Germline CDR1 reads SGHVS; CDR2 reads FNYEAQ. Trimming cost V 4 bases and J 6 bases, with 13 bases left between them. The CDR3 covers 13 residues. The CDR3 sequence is CASSSRGVGEQYF. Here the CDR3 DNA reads TGTGCCAGCAGCTCTCGAGGGGTCGGCGAGCAGTACTTC.

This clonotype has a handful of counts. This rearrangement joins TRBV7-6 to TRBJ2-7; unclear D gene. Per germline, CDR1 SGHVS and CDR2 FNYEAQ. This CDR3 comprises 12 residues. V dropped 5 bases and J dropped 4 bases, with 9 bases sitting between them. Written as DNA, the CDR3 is TGTGCCAGCAGCCCGAACCGGTACGAGCAGTACTTC. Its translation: CASSPNRYEQYF.

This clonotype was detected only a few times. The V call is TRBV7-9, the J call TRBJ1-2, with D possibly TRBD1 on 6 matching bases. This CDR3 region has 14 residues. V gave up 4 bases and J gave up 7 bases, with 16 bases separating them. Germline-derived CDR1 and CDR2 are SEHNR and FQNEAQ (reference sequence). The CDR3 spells CASSWGASEGGYTF. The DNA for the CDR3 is TGTGCCAGCAGCTGGGGGGCGAGTGAAGGTGGCTACACCTTC.

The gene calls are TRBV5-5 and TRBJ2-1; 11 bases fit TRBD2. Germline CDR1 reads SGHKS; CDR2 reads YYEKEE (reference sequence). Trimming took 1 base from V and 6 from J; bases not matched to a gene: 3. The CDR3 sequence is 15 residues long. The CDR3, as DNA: TGTGCCAGCAGCTTGATTGGACTAGCGGGCAATGAGCAGTTCTTC. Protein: CASSLIGLAGNEQFF.

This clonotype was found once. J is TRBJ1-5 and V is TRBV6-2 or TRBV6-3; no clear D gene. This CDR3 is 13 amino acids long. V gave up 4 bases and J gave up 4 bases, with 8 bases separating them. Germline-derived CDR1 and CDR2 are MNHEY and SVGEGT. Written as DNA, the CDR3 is TGTGCCAGCAGTTGGCTGGGAAATCAGCCCCAGCATTTT. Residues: CASSWLGNQPQHF.

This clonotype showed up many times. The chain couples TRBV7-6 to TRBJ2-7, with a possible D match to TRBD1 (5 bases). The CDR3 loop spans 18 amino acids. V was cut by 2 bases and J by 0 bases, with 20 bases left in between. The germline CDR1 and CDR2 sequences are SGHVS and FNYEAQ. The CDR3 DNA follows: TGTGCCAGCAGCTTAAACCCCCACAGGCCCTCGATCTCCTACGAGCAGTACTTC. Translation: CASSLNPHRPSISYEQYF.

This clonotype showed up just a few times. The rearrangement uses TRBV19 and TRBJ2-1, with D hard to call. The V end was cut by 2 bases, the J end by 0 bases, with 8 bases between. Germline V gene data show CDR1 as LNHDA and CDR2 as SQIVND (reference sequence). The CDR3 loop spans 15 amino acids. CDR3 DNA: TGTGCCAGTAGTATAAAGGCCTACTCCTACAATGAGCAGTTCTTC. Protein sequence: CASSIKAYSYNEQFF.